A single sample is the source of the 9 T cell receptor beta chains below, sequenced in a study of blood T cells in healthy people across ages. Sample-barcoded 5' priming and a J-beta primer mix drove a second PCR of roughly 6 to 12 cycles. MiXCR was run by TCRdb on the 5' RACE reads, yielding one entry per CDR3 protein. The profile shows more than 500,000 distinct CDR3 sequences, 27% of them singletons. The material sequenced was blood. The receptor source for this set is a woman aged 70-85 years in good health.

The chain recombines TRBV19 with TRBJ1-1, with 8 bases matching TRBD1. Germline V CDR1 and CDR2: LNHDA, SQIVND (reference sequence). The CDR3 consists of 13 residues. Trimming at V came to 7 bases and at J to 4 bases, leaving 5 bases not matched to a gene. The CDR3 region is CASIGQGATEAFF. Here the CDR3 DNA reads TGTGCCAGTATAGGGCAGGGGGCCACTGAAGCTTTCTTT.

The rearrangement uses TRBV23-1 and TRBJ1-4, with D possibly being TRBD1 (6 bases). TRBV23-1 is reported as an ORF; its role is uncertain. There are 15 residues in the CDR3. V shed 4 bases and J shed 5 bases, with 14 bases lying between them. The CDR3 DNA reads TGCGCCAGCAGTCGAGGTACAGGGCTGAATGAAAAACTGTTTTTT. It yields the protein CASSRGTGLNEKLFF.

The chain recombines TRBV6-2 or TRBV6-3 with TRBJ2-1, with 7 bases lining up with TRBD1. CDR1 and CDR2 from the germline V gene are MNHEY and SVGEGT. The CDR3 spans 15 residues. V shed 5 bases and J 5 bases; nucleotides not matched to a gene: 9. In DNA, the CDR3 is TGTGCCAGCAGTCGAAACCCCGGGACAGACAATGAGCAGTTCTTC. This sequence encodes CASSRNPGTDNEQFF.

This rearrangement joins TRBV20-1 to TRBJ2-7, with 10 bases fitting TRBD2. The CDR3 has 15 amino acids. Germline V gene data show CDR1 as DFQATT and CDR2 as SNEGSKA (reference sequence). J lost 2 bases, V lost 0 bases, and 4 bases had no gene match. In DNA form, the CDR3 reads TGCAGTGCTAGAGATCGAAGCGGGGGGGCCTACGAGCAGTACTTC. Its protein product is CSARDRSGGAYEQYF.

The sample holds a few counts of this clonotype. The CDR3 DNA reads as TGTGCCAGCAGCCATAGCCAGAACTCCTACGAGCAGTACTTC. Its protein is CASSHSQNSYEQYF. The rearrangement uses TRBV7-9 and TRBJ2-7; D is undetermined. The V end lost 5 bases, the J end lost 0 bases, and 11 bases lay between the germline ends. CDR1 and CDR2 from the germline V gene are SEHNR and FQNEAQ (reference sequence). CDR3 size: 14 residues.

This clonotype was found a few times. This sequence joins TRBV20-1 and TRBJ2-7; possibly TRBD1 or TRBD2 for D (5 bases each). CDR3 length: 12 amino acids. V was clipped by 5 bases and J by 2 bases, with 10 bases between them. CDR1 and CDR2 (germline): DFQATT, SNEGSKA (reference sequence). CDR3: CSADSGPYEQYF. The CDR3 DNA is TGCAGTGCTGACTCGGGACCCTACGAGCAGTACTTC.

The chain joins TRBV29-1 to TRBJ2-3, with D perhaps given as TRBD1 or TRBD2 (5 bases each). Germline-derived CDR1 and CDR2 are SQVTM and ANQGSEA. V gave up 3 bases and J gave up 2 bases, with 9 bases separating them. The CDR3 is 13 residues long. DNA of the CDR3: TGCAGCGTTGAGTACGGGGCCACAGATACGCAGTATTTT. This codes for CSVEYGATDTQYF.

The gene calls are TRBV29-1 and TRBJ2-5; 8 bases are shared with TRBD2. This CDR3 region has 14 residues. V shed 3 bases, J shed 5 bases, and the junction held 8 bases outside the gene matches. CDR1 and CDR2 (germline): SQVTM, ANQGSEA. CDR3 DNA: TGCAGCGTTGATGGGGCCTCGGGGGGGGAGACCCAGTACTTC. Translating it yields CSVDGASGGETQYF.

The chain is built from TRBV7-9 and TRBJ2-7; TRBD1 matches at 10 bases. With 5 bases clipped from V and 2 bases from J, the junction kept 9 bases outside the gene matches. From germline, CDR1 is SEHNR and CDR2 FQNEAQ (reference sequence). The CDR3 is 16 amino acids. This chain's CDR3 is CASSDASTGGPYEQYF. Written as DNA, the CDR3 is TGTGCCAGCAGCGACGCCTCGACAGGGGGCCCCTACGAGCAGTACTTC.